The entry below gives a single TCR beta chain sequence along with its context. Its matching antigen is unknown. These data are taken from a study of blood T cells in healthy people across ages. V lost 6 bases, J lost 2 bases, and 5 bases stayed unmatched. The CDR3 is made up of 14 amino acids. The germline gives CDR1 MNHEY, CDR2 SMNVEV (reference sequence). Study-wide points: The recorded TCR beta diversity per million T cells decreased in a roughly linear manner with age. When set beside aged donors, long-lived donors presented more naive CD4+ cells and higher diversity.

It was with a sample-barcoded 5' primer and a J-beta primer mix that a second PCR of roughly 6 to 11 cycles was run. One entry per CDR3 protein, called by TCRdb with MiXCR from the 5' RACE reads. Here the sample spans roughly 800,000 distinct CDR3 sequences, roughly 25% being singletons. This same sample was also taken into another study, of T cells of mothers and their children. That paper notes: Each donor was one of three healthy Caucasian mothers or one of their six children. Unrelated mother-child pairs always had slightly, but never significantly, lower normalized overlap than related pairs.

The chain is built from TRBV27 and TRBJ2-3; 7 nucleotides match TRBD2. The sequence derives from a boy aged 5-17 years in good health. The specimen sequenced was blood. The CDR3 nucleotides read TGTGCCAGCAGCAAAGCGGGGCTCACAGATACGCAGTATTTT. Translating gives CASSKAGLTDTQYF.